This T cell receptor (beta chain) was documented in a study of CD8 T cells in Susac syndrome. Germline V gene data show CDR1 as MNHNS and CDR2 as SASEGT. Trimming stripped 0 bases from V and 4 bases from J, with 11 bases between. CDR3 length: 15 residues. The RNA, 0.5 to 1 ug, was put through reverse transcription using random hexamers. TCRdb used MiXCR to reprocess the immunoSEQ multiplex PCR reads, holding one entry per CDR3 protein. The sample consists of about 280,000 distinct CDR3 sequences, roughly 85% of them appearing once. The rearrangement uses TRBV6-1 and TRBJ2-3, with D tentatively TRBD1 (6 bases). Specimen: CD8+ T cells from PBMCs. The source of this sequence is a human donor with multiple sclerosis. The CDR3 here is CASSEAPRGADTQYF. CDR3 nucleotides: TGTGCCAGCAGTGAAGCGCCCAGGGGAGCAGATACGCAGTATTTT.